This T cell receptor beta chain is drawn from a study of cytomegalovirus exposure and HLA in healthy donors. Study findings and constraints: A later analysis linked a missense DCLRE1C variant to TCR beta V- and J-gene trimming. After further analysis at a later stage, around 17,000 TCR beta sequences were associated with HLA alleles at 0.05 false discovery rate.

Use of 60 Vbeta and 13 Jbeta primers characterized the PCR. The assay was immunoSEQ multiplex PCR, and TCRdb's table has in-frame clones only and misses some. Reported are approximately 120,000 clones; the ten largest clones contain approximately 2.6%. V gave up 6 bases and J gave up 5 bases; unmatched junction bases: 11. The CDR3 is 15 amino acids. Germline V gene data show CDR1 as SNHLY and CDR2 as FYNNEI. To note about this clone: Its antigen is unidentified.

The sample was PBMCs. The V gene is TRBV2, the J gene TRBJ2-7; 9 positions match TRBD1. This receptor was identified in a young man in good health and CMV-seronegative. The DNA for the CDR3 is TGTGCCAGCAGGGTCGGGACAGGGCGAGGCCACGAGCAGTACTTC. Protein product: CASRVGTGRGHEQYF.